This T cell receptor (beta chain) was sequenced in a study of blood T cell repertoires in COVID-19. Assay: immunoSEQ multiplex PCR; the TCRdb copy retains only in-frame clones and omits some. The sample yields tens of thousands of clones, roughly 84% seen once. CDR3 length: 13 amino acids. The ends were cut back, 4 bases at V and 8 bases at J, with 14 bases in the middle. From germline, CDR1 is SGHRS and CDR2 YFSETQ. Sequenced material: peripheral blood. The genes are TRBV5-1 and TRBJ2-3, with D tentatively TRBD2 (7 bases). The clonotype originates from a human donor in a cohort sampled during active COVID-19. CDR3 bases: TGCGCCAGCAGCAGGGGGGGCGAAGTTACGCAGTATTTT. Its protein product is CASSRGGEVTQYF.